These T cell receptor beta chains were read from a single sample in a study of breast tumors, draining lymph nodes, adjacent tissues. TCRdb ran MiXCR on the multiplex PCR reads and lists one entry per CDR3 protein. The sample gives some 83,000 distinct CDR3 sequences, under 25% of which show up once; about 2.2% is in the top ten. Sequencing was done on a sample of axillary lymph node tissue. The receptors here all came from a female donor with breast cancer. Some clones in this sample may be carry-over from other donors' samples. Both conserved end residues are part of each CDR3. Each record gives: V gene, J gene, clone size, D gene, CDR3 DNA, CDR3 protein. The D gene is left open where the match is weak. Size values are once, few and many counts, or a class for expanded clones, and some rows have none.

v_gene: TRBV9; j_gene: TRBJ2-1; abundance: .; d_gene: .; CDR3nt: TGTGCCAGCAGCGTAGTAGGACAGAACAATGAGCAGTTCTTC; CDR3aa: CASSVVGQNNEQFF
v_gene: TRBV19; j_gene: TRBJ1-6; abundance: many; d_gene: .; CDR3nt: TGTGCCAGTAGTATGCTGAACCGCAATTCACCCCTCCACTTT; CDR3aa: CASSMLNRNSPLHF
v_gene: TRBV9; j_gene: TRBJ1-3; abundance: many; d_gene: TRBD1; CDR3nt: TGTGCCAGCAGCTTGGGCGGGACAGGGCCTGGAAACACCATATATTTT; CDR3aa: CASSLGGTGPGNTIYF
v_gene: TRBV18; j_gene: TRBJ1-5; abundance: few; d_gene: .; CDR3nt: TGTGCCAGCTCACCACTCAGAGGCAATCAGCCCCAGCATTTT; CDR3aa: CASSPLRGNQPQHF
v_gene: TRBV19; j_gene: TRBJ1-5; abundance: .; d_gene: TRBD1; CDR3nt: TGTGCCAGTAGTATGGACAGGTCCGGTTGGAGTGGTAGCAATCAGCCCCAGCATTTT; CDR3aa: CASSMDRSGWSGSNQPQHF
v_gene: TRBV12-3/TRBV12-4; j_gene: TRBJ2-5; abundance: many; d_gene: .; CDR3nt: TGTGCCAGCAGTTTCATGGAGACCCAGTACTTC; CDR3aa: CASSFMETQYF
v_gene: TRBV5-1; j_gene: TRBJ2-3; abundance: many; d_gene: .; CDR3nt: TGCGCCAGCAGCTTACGGGGCGGCGGGGATACGCAGTATTTT; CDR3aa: CASSLRGGGDTQYF
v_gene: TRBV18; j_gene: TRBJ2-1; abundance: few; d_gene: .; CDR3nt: TGTGCCAGCTCAAATCCAAACAGTGAGCAGTTCTTC; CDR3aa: CASSNPNSEQFF
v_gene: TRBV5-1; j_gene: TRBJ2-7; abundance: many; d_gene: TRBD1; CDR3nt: TGCGCCAGCAGCTTGGTGGCAGGGGGAAGCGACGAGCAGTACTTC; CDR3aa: CASSLVAGGSDEQYF
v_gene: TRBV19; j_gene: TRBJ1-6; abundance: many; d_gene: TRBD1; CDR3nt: TGTGCCAGTAGCGGACAGGGAGATTCACCCCTCCACTTT; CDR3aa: CASSGQGDSPLHF
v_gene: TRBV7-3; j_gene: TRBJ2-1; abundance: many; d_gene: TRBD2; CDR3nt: TGTGCCAGCAGCTTAGCACTAGCGGGAGGTAATGAGCAGTTCTTC; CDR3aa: CASSLALAGGNEQFF
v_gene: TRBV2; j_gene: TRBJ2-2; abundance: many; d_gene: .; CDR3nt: TGTGCCAGCATTAAAGGCCTAGCGAGCACCGGGGAGCTGTTTTTT; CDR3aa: CASIKGLASTGELFF
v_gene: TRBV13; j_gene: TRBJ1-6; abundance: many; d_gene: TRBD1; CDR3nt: TGTGCCAGCAGCGCGGGGGACAGAAATTCACCCCTCCACTTT; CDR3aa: CASSAGDRNSPLHF
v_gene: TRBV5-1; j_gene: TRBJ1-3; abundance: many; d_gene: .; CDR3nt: TGCGCCAGCAGCCTACAGGGCCCTTCGGGGGGAAACACCATATATTTT; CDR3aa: CASSLQGPSGGNTIYF
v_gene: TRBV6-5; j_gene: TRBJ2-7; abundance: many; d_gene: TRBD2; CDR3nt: TGTGCCAGCGGGAGCGGGAGGGCTGGCGAGCAGTACTTC; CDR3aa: CASGSGRAGEQYF
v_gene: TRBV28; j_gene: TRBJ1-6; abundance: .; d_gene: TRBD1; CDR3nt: TGTGCCAGCAGCTCAGTTGGACAGGGGACTTCACCCCTCCACTTT; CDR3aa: CASSSVGQGTSPLHF
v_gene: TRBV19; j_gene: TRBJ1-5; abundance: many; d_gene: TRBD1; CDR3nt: TGTGCCAGTAGTGCCCGGGACAGGGGATTTAATCAGCCCCAGCATTTT; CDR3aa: CASSARDRGFNQPQHF
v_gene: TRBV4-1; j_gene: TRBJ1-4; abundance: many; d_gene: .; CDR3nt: TGCGCCAGCAGCCAGGGAAAGTCGACACAGGGTGGGGGAGAAAAACTGTTTTTT; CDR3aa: CASSQGKSTQGGGEKLFF
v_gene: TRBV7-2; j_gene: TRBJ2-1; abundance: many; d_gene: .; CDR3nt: TGTGCCAGCAGCTTTGACCTAGGACGGGACTCCTACAATGAGCAGTTCTTC; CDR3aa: CASSFDLGRDSYNEQFF
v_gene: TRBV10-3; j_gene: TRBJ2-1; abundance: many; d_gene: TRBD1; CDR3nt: TGTGCCATCAGTACCGGGACAGGATTCAATGAGCAGTTCTTC; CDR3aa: CAISTGTGFNEQFF